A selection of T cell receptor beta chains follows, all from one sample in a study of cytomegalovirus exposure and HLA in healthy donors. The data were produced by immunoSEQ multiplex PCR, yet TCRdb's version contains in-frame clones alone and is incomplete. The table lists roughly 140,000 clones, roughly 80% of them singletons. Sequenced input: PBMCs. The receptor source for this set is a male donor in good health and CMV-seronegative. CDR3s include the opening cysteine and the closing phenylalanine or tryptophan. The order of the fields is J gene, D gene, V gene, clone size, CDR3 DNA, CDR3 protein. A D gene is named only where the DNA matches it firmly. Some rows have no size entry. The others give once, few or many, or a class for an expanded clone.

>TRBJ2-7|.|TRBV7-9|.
TGTGCCAGCAGCCCCAGCAGAGGAGAGCCCTTCGACGAGCAGTACTTC
CASSPSRGEPFDEQYF
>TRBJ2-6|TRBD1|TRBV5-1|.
TGCGCCACCACTGCGGGACAGGGCTCGTTAGGGGCCAACGTCCTGACTTTC
CATTAGQGSLGANVLTF
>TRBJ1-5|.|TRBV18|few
TGTGCCAGTTCCGGGGGGCGCGGTAATCAGCCCCAGCATTTT
CASSGGRGNQPQHF
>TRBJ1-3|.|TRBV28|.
TGTGCCAGCAGCAGGACAGTCCTCCGGTTCGGCTCTGGAAACACCATATATTTT
CASSRTVLRFGSGNTIYF
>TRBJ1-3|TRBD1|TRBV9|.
TGTGCCAGCAGCCCCCAGGGGGGCCCGTGGTTTGGAAACACCATATATTTT
CASSPQGGPWFGNTIYF
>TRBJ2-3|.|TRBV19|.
TGTGCCAGTAGTAACCCTGGGGGCTCAGATACGCAGTATTTT
CASSNPGGSDTQYF
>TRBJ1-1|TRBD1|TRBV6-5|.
TGTGCCAGCGTAGACAGGGGGACGAACACTGAAGCTTTCTTT
CASVDRGTNTEAFF
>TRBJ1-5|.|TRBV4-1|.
TGCGCCAGCAGCCAAGAAGACAGTCCCAATCAGCCCCAGCATTTT
CASSQEDSPNQPQHF
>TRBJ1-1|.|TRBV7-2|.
TGTGCCAGCAGCGTTACAGGGAAAGCTTTCTTT
CASSVTGKAFF
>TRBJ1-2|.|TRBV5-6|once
TGTGCCAGCAGCGTCGGAGAGATTATTAACTATGGCTACACCTTC
CASSVGEIINYGYTF
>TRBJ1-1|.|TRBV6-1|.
TGTGCCAGCAGCTCAAAGACAGATGAAGCTTTCTTT
CASSSKTDEAFF
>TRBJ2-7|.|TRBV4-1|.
TGCGCCAGCAGCCAAGAAGAGCGGTCCACCTACGAGCAGTACTTC
CASSQEERSTYEQYF
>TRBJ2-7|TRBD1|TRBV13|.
TGTGCCAGCAGCTATGGGGACAGACCCTACGAGCAGTACTTC
CASSYGDRPYEQYF
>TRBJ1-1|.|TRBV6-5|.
TGTGCCAGCAGTTCAGGGCCGAACACTGAAGCTTTCTTT
CASSSGPNTEAFF
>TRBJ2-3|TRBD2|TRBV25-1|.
TGTGCCAGCAGTGCGATAAGGAGTACTAGCGGGAGGGAAGATACGCAGTATTTT
CASSAIRSTSGREDTQYF
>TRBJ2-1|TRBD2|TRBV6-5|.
TGTGCCAGCAGTTACCCCCGAGGGACTAGTCCACGGGAGCAGTTCTTC
CASSYPRGTSPREQFF
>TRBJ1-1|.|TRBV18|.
TGTGCCAGCTCGCCCAACGTCGGACAGCTCACTGAAGCTTTCTTT
CASSPNVGQLTEAFF
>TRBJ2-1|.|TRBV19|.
TGTGCCAGTAGCCAGGGGTTTAGGCTAGGCAATGAGCAGTTCTTC
CASSQGFRLGNEQFF
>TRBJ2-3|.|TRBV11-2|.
TGTGCCAGCAGCCTACAGGCGGGGTCCCGAGATACGCAGTATTTT
CASSLQAGSRDTQYF
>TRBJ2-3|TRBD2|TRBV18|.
TGTGCCAGCTCACCACTAGTAACGACTAGCGGGAGTTTGACAGATACGCAGTATTTT
CASSPLVTTSGSLTDTQYF
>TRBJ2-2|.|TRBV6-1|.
TGTGCCAGCAGTGAAATCCAAGGGGCGGGGACCGGGGAGCTGTTTTTT
CASSEIQGAGTGELFF
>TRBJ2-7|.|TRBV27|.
TGTGCCAGCAGTCCAAATCTGAGATGGGGCGAGCAGTACTTC
CASSPNLRWGEQYF
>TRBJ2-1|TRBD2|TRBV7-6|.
TGTGCCAGCAGCCCCCGACTAGCGGGAGGTCGAGATGAGCAGTTCTTC
CASSPRLAGGRDEQFF
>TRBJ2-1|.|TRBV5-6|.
TGTGCCAGCAGCTTGGAATTTGTAGCGGCCCTCGATGAGCAGTTCTTC
CASSLEFVAALDEQFF
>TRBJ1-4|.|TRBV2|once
TGTGCCAGCAGTGAGTTGGGCGTCTGGTTACAGACCGAAAAACTGTTTTTT
CASSELGVWLQTEKLFF
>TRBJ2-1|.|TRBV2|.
TGTGCCAGCACCGAAAGTTGGCCTAGCTTCCACCAGTTCTTC
CASTESWPSFHQFF
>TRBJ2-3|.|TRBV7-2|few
TGTGCCAGCAGCACCACAGGGTACCTCACAGATACGCAGTATTTT
CASSTTGYLTDTQYF
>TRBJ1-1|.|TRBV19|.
TGTGCCAGTAGTATAGATCCGTGGCGGAATGAAGCTTTCTTT
CASSIDPWRNEAFF
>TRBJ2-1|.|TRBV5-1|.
TGCGCCAGCAGCCCGGTCGCGAGCGGCTACAATGAGCAGTTCTTC
CASSPVASGYNEQFF
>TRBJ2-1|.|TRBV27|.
TGTGCCAGCAGTTCGCAACAGGGAAGGTCCTACAATGAGCAGTTCTTC
CASSSQQGRSYNEQFF
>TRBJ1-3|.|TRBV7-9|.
TGTGCCAGCAGCTTACAGATCAGCTCTGGAAACACCATATATTTT
CASSLQISSGNTIYF
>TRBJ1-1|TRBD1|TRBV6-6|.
TGTGCCACCCTGTTGACAGGGGAGGTTGAAGCTTTCTTT
CATLLTGEVEAFF
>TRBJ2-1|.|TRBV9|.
TGTGCCAGCAGCGCTCAACCAGAAGATTACAATGAGCAGTTCTTC
CASSAQPEDYNEQFF
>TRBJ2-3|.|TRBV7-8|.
TGTGCCAGCAATGGGGAGGCTTCCACAGATACGCAGTATTTT
CASNGEASTDTQYF
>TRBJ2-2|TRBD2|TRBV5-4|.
TGTGCCAGCAGCTTGGTGCCTAGCGGGGGGGTAGAAGTCGGGGAGCTGTTTTTT
CASSLVPSGGVEVGELFF
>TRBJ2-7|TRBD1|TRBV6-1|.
TGTGCCAGCCGTAACGGACAGGGGATCTCCTACGAGCAGTACTTC
CASRNGQGISYEQYF
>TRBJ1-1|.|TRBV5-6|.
TGTGCCAGCAGCTTGGGACAGTCGAACACTGAAGCTTTCTTT
CASSLGQSNTEAFF
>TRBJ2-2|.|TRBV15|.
TGTGCCACCAGCAGAGTCCCAGCGAACACCGGGGAGCTGTTTTTT
CATSRVPANTGELFF
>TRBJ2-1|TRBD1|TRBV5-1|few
TGCGCCAGCAGCTTGGAAGGGGGCAGGGAGCAGTTCTTC
CASSLEGGREQFF
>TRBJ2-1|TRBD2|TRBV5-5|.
TGTGCCAGCAGCTTAGGGACTAGCGTAGGTGATGAGCAGTTCTTC
CASSLGTSVGDEQFF
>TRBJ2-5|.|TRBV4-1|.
TGCGCCAGCAGCCGGGCCTATGGCGAGACCCAGTACTTC
CASSRAYGETQYF